The clone carrying this T cell receptor (beta chain) has just a few counts. Its specificity is unknown. The rectum was sampled with one to two pinch biopsies at colonoscopy. Controls: normal colonoscopy findings, no IBD within the following year. The sample comes from a study of pediatric ulcerative colitis. Study-wide points: Rectal pinch biopsies may include blood-derived T cells.

Repertoires were generated with immunoSEQ multiplex PCR, while TCRdb's copy carries only in-frame clones and drops some. The profile covers 15,000 to 20,000 clones, with 80% appearing a single time and over 6.5% taken by the ten largest. The receptor was isolated from a boy aged 5 to 17 who was a control in a study of pediatric ulcerative colitis. Material for sequencing was gut tissue.

The CDR3 nucleotides read TGTGCCAGCAGCCTAAGGTGGGGAATGAACACTGAAGCTTTCTTT. As protein: CASSLRWGMNTEAFF. This sequence joins TRBV7-2 and TRBJ1-1; D unclear. The CDR3 is made up of 15 amino acids. The V and J ends lost 5 bases and 0 bases respectively, with 13 bases between them. CDR1 is SGHTA and CDR2 is FQGNSA in the germline V gene.